What follows describes a single TCR beta chain. The data were produced by immunoSEQ multiplex PCR, yet TCRdb's version contains in-frame clones alone and is incomplete. This table holds tens of thousands of clones, 94% found once. The record originates from a study of control samples from healthy donors and cancer patients. V was cut by 8 bases and J by 1 base, with 17 bases left in between. CDR1 and CDR2 (germline): LGHDT, YNNKEL (reference sequence). The CDR3 runs 16 residues. The TCR originated in a woman between 25 and 40 years old in good health. The sequenced material came from blood. The chain joins TRBV3-1 (or the pseudogene TRBV3-2) to TRBJ2-2; the D is unclear. The CDR3, as DNA: TGTGCCAGCCCCTCGGAACGCCGATGGAACACCGGGGAGCTGTTTTTT. Its translation: CASPSERRWNTGELFF.